These 6 T cell receptor beta chains were sequenced from one sample in a study of identical twins. MiXCR, run by TCRdb on the 5' RACE reads, gives a single entry per CDR3 protein. The sample lists hundreds of thousands of distinct CDR3 sequences; roughly an eighth were seen once. The same sample was also used in a study of yellow fever vaccine responses in identical twins.

What was sequenced was CD8+ T cells sorted from blood. All receptors derive from a woman between 18 and 30 years old in good health.

This clonotype was recorded many times. This chain joins TRBV5-1 and TRBJ2-7; TRBD1 is a possible D gene (6 bases). Germline V gene data show CDR1 as SGHRS and CDR2 as YFSETQ. With 4 bases removed from V and 1 base from J, the gap between germline ends came to 9 bases. The CDR3 has 13 residues. CDR3 DNA sequence: TGCGCCAGCAGCCTGACAGGATCCTACGAGCAGTACGTC. Protein product: CASSLTGSYEQYV.

This clonotype was found a few times. The rearrangement links TRBV11-2 to TRBJ2-7; D not resolved. Germline V gene sequence: CDR1 SGHAT, CDR2 FQNNGV. Trimming removed 1 base from V and 0 bases from J, with 7 bases in between. The CDR3 covers 14 residues. Here the CDR3 DNA reads TGTGCCAGCAGCTTAGCGGCAAGCTCCTACGAGCAGTACTTC. This gives the protein CASSLAASSYEQYF.

This clonotype was recorded a few times. The chain carries TRBV5-6 and TRBJ1-2; maybe TRBD1 (6 bases). V was clipped by 4 bases and J by 3 bases, with 16 bases between them. The CDR3 covers 15 residues. Per germline, CDR1 SGHDT and CDR2 YYEEEE. The CDR3 DNA reads as TGTGCCAGCAGCAGTACAGGGTACCTGGACTATGGCTACACCTTC. Amino acids: CASSSTGYLDYGYTF. Drawing the rest from reference TRBV5-6 and TRBJ1-2, the complete variable domain is DAGVTQSPTHLIKTRGQQVTLRCSPKSGHDTVSWYQQALGQGPQFIFQYYEEEERQRGNFPDRFSGHQFPNYSSELNVNALLLGDSALYLCASSSTGYLDYGYTFGSGTRLTVV.

In its sample, this clonotype was seen a few times. The chain recombines TRBV12-3 or TRBV12-4 with TRBJ2-5, with D unresolved. The germline V and J ends were trimmed by 3 bases and 3 bases, with 5 bases remaining between them. This CDR3 is 12 amino acids long. CDR3 residues: CASSFLEETQYF. The CDR3 nucleotides are TGTGCCAGCAGTTTTCTTGAAGAGACCCAGTACTTC.

Comment on this clonotype: A read error may be the cause here, since a much bigger clone is one base away. The chain joins TRBV9 to TRBJ2-2; D ambiguous. The CDR3 extends over 12 amino acids. Germline assignment: CDR1 SGDLS and CDR2 YYNGEE. V gave up 0 bases and J gave up 5 bases, with 2 bases separating them. The CDR3 bases are TGTGCCAGCAGCGTAGTAACCGGGGAGCTGTTTTTT. This translates into CASSVVTGELFF.

The J gene is TRBJ2-1, the V gene TRBV20-1; D is possibly TRBD1 (6 bases). This CDR3 has 16 amino acids. In germline, CDR1 is DFQATT, CDR2 SNEGSKA (reference sequence). With 6 bases removed from V and 0 bases from J, the gap between germline ends came to 18 bases. This chain's CDR3 is CSAHETGPRSYNEQFF. DNA for the CDR3: TGCAGTGCACACGAGACAGGTCCCCGCTCCTACAATGAGCAGTTCTTC.